This T cell receptor (beta chain) was captured by sequencing in a study of CD8+ T cells in alopecia areata. Germline V CDR1 and CDR2: SGDLS, YYNGEE. The V end lost 3 bases, the J end lost 4 bases, and 10 bases lay between the germline ends. The CDR3 is made up of 13 amino acids. Indicated treatment: oral pan-JAK inhibitor, 5-10 mg twice daily. The count of this clone is one. The target antigen is unknown. The authors extracted RNA and reverse transcribed it into cDNA as the sequencing template. Sequencing used immunoSEQ multiplex PCR; TCRdb keeps in-frame clones, though not all of them. Found here are some 190,000 clones, approximately 67% of them singletons; the top ten hold 0.95% to 1.5%. Study outcomes and limitations: Under tofacitinib, fewer expanded CD8+ clones appeared among the top 100 scalp clones.

Specimen: CD4+ T cells sorted from blood, collected around week 46, from a patient treated with tofacitinib. This receptor was taken from a human donor with alopecia areata. The chain uses TRBV9 and TRBJ1-1; D not resolved. In DNA form, the CDR3 reads TGTGCCAGCAGCGCGGACGTCTTCACTGAAGCTTTCTTT. It encodes CASSADVFTEAFF.